This T cell receptor (beta chain) was documented in a study of cytomegalovirus exposure and HLA in healthy donors. On the study more broadly: There were 350 to 400 genotyped donors. Of these, 81% fell in the genetic ancestry cluster associated with self-reported Caucasian donors.

The study ran its PCR with 60 Vbeta and 13 Jbeta primers. Measured with immunoSEQ multiplex PCR; TCRdb has only the in-frame clones, and not every one. The table lists 200,000 or so clones, 82% of them singletons, with 6.5% in the top ten. General study findings and limits: In a later analysis, across HLA loci, associated TCR counts were highest for DRB1, lowest for HLA-C. A link between a missense DCLRE1C variant and TCR beta V- and J-gene trimming emerged from a later analysis.

Looked up from germline, CDR1 is SEHNR and CDR2 is FQNEAQ (reference sequence). V lost 6 bases, J lost 0 bases, and 17 bases stayed unmatched. The CDR3 is 19 residues long. A word on this clone: Its antigen is still unknown.

The donors (healthy individuals) were bone marrow donors. Sequences were obtained from PBMCs. The source of this sequence is a woman aged 45-65 years in good health and CMV-seropositive. This chain links TRBV7-9 with TRBJ1-1, with 9 positions matching TRBD1. The CDR3 reads CASRQEVGGQGRMNTEAFF. The CDR3 bases are TGTGCCAGCAGACAGGAAGTGGGGGGACAGGGACGGATGAACACTGAAGCTTTCTTT.